This TCR beta chain was identified in a study of STAT3 mutations in large granular lymphocyte leukemia. Study information: Canonical activating STAT3 mutations were detected in roughly half of the longitudinally sequenced T-LGLL patients.

Overall study results and limits: Differing intervals and regimens complicate linking therapy response to clone burden. Every T-cell large granular lymphocyte leukemia patient had at least one immunodominant TCR beta clonotype. Suggested: STAT3 mutation was not the ancestral event for these clonal expansions.

This CDR3 has 14 residues. Germline V gene sequence: CDR1 GTSNPN, CDR2 SVGIG (reference sequence). The V gene lost 1 base and the J gene lost 6 bases, with 16 bases spanning the gap. As to this clone: What it binds is unknown.

TCRdb keeps only in-frame clones here, not all; method: immunoSEQ multiplex PCR. In the table there are more than 15,000 clones, 92% of which are singletons. This rearrangement joins TRBV30 to TRBJ2-7; D tentatively reads TRBD1 or TRBD2 (5 bases each). Source material: peripheral blood mononuclear cells. The receptor was isolated from a man in his 60s with T-cell large granular lymphocyte leukemia. Some clones in this sample may be carry-over from other donors' samples. The CDR3 coding sequence is TGTGCCTGGAGTGAGGGAACTCCCGGGGCCGAGCAGTACTTC. Its translation: CAWSEGTPGAEQYF.